These T cell receptor beta chains were read from a single sample in a study of cytomegalovirus exposure and HLA in healthy donors. Profiled with immunoSEQ multiplex PCR; TCRdb holds only in-frame clones, not every one. This sample has approximately 120,000 clones, with more than 75% found just once. Specimen: PBMCs. Receptor source: a woman aged 40 to 50 in good health and CMV-seropositive. Each CDR3 is given with its conserved first and last residue. Each record gives: V gene, CDR3 length, CDR3 protein.

TRBV9 15 CASSPGLRGYNEQFF
TRBV7-2 13 CASRGEFYNEQFF
TRBV5-1 14 CASSFGLDSYEQYF
TRBV9 13 CASSVDSPDTQYF
TRBV2 15 CASRARGLVSYEQYF
TRBV7-9 12 CASSQRYEKLFF
TRBV14 15 CASSPFPQDFNEQFF
TRBV5-1 15 CASSLNGQGLNTIYF
TRBV2 15 CASNPHGGRQETQYF
TRBV18 13 CASSPDGDRGYTF
TRBV29-1 13 CSARTGDNQPQHF
TRBV11-2 13 CASSQDRERGQYF
TRBV6-4 16 CASSDYGGLDNSPLHF
TRBV4-1 16 CASSTPTSGGYNEQFF
TRBV20-1 11 CSATQIYEQYF
TRBV30 13 CAGTAGINYGYTF
TRBV19 14 CASTIGGSGNTIYF
TRBV14 16 CASSLYTGSSTDTQYF
TRBV7-9 14 CASSLGGLNTEAFF
TRBV11-3 14 CASLGWLTGIEQYF
TRBV7-7 13 CASSSGANTEAFF
TRBV5-1 14 CASSRGDSNYGYTF
TRBV7-9 13 CASSLHRNYGYTF
TRBV30 14 CAWSGWGLNEKLFF
TRBV7-3 15 CASSLVEGSNTEAFF
TRBV7-9 15 CASSRRTGQNYGYTF
TRBV7-6 13 CASSRDRLNGYTF
TRBV5-1 15 CASSFEGQMNTEAFF
TRBV30 14 CAWSGDRGYNEQFF
TRBV6-6 15 CASTTGGTTNEKLFF
TRBV30 12 CAWAQGGNTIYF
TRBV6-1 11 CASSEGTGEYF
TRBV5-1 15 CASSLSGGATDTQYF
TRBV30 14 CAWALAGGWDTQYF
TRBV10-3 14 CAISERGGMETQYF
TRBV7-9 16 CSSSSQEPGREDIQYF
TRBV12-5 13 CASGSISGGEASF
TRBV30 17 CAWSRTGGTRAKNIQYF
TRBV6-1 15 CASSEPPGQGGGAFF
TRBV5-4 17 CASSSGGGGTGGQGYTF
TRBV9 15 CASSAGTANTGELFF
TRBV6-5 13 CASSYRLAGEQFF